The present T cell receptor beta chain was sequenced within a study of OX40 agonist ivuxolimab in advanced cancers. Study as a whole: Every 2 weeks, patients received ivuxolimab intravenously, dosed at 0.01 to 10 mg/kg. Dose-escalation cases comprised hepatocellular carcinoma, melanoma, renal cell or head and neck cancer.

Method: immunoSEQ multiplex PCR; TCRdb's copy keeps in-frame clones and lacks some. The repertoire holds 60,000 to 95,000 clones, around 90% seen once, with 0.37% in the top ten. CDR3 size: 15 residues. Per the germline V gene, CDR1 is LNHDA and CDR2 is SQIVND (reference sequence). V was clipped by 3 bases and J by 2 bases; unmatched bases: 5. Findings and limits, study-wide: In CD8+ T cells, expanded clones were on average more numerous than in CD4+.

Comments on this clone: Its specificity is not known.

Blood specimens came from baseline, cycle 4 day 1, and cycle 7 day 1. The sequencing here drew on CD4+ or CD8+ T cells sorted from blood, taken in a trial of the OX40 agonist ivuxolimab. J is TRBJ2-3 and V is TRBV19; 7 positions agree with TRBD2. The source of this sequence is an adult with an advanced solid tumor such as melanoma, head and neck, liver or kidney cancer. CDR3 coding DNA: TGTGCCAGTAGTATGGGGACTACATACACAGATACGCAGTATTTT. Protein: CASSMGTTYTDTQYF.